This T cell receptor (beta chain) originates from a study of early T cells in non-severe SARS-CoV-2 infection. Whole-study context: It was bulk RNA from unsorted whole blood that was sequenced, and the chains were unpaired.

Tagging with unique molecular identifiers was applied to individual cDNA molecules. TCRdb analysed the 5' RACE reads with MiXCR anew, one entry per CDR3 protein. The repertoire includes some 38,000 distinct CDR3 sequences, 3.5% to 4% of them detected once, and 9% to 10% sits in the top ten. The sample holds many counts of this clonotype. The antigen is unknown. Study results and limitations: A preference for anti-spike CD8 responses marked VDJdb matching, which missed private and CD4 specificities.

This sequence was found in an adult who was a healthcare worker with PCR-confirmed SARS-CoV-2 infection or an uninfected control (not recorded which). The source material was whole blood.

The CDR3 is CASSKSETDTQYF. The CDR3 bases are TGTGCCAGCAGTAAATCGGAGACAGATACGCAGTATTTT. The chain combines TRBV7-8 with TRBJ2-3; D gene unclear. Trimming stripped 6 bases from V and 3 bases from J, with 10 bases between. Germline loops: CDR1 SGHVS, CDR2 FQNEAQ. The CDR3 consists of 13 residues.